Following are 16 T cell receptor beta chains from one sample sequenced in a study of blood T cells in healthy people across ages (dated by TCRdb to between 2014 and 2017). Library construction relied on 5' RACE. For sequencing, an Illumina HiSeq 2500 was employed. The second PCR ran for roughly 7 to 12 cycles and used a J-beta primer mix along with a sample-barcoded 5' primer. TCRdb itself trimmed the public reads at Q25 with fastp, ran MiXCR and retained productive beta chains. Every CDR3 protein is listed once, alongside the most common genes and DNA of its rows. This sample is represented by about 1.6 million distinct CDR3 sequences; about 35% of them were singletons. Of the sample, about 11% falls within the top ten clones. Input material: blood. These receptor sequences come from a woman in her thirties in good health.

This clonotype was picked up a small number of times. The V gene is TRBV12-3 or TRBV12-4, the J gene TRBJ1-2; D uncertain. The V end lost 6 bases, the J end lost 6 bases, and 17 bases lay between the germline ends. This CDR3 comprises 14 residues. The CDR3 sequence is CASSPDREAHGYTF. In nucleotides, the CDR3 is TGTGCCAGCAGCCCCGATAGGGAGGCCCATGGCTACACCTTC.

Only a few counts were recorded for this clonotype. The V call is TRBV7-7, the J call TRBJ2-3, with D unclear. The length of the CDR3 is 13 residues. Germline-derived CDR1 and CDR2 are SSHAT and FNYEAQ (reference sequence). Trimming shortened V by 5 bases and J by 4 bases, and 10 bases separated the two germline ends. This chain's CDR3 is CASSLRLSDTQYF. The CDR3 DNA reads TGTGCCAGCAGCCTAAGACTGTCAGATACGCAGTATTTT. Full variable domain (outside the CDR3, taken from reference TRBV7-7 and TRBJ2-3): GAGVSQSPRYKVTKRGQDVTLRCDPISSHATLYWYQQALGQGPEFLTYFNYEAQPDKSGLPSDRFSAERPEGSISTLTIQRTEQRDSAMYRCASSLRLSDTQYFGPGTRLTVL.

The sample holds many counts of this clonotype. This chain connects TRBV11-1 to TRBJ2-7; a possible D gene is TRBD2 (5 bases). Trimming stripped 10 bases from V and 6 bases from J, with 16 bases between. The length of the CDR3 is 12 residues. In germline, CDR1 is SGHAT, CDR2 FQDESV (reference sequence). The CDR3 region is CATSWASTEQYF. The CDR3, as DNA: TGTGCCACTTCCTGGGCTAGCACCGAGCAGTACTTC.

The table lists this clonotype with a count of one. The rearrangement links TRBV5-1 to TRBJ2-3; possibly TRBD1 or TRBD2 for D (6 bases each). There are 19 residues in the CDR3. The germline V gene has CDR1 SGHRS and CDR2 YFSETQ. Trimming pared 6 bases from V and 3 bases from J, leaving 29 bases between. CDR3 in DNA: TGCGCCAGCATCAGTGGTAGACCGGGGGCGACTCATGGAACAGATACGCAGTATTTT. It yields the protein CASISGRPGATHGTDTQYF.

The rearrangement uses TRBV5-1 and TRBJ2-7; 7 bases map to TRBD2. Looked up from germline, CDR1 is SGHRS and CDR2 is YFSETQ. The CDR3 has 15 amino acids. The trim removed 2 bases at V and 3 bases at J, leaving 8 bases unmatched. This CDR3 reads CASSLPLGGGYEQYF. The DNA for the CDR3 is TGCGCCAGCAGCTTACCATTAGGCGGGGGCTACGAGCAGTACTTC. Complete variable domain (other parts from reference TRBV5-1 and TRBJ2-7): KAGVTQTPRYLIKTRGQQVTLSCSPISGHRSVSWYQQTPGQGLQFLFEYFSETQRNKGNFPGRFSGRQFSNSRSEMNVSTLELGDSALYLCASSLPLGGGYEQYFGPGTRLTVT.

This chain uses TRBV27 with TRBJ1-6; D gene unclear. The CDR3 covers 14 residues. The V gene's germline CDR1 is MNHEY and CDR2 SMNVEV (reference sequence). V dropped 8 bases and J dropped 7 bases, with 15 bases sitting between them. The CDR3 nucleotides are TGTGCCAGCTCCCCGGGAGGGCCCAATTCACCCCTCCACTTT. This translates into CASSPGGPNSPLHF.

V is TRBV3-1 and J is TRBJ2-7, with D possibly being TRBD1 or TRBD2 (5 bases each). The length of the CDR3 is 14 residues. Germline V lookup: CDR1 LGHDT, CDR2 YNNKEL (reference sequence). V gave up 1 base and J gave up 3 bases, with 10 bases separating them. The CDR3 loop is CASSQGGVGYEQYF. The DNA for the CDR3 is TGTGCCAGCAGCCAAGGAGGGGTAGGCTACGAGCAGTACTTC.

This chain joins TRBV6-1 and TRBJ1-1; no clear D. This CDR3 comprises 13 residues. V lost 1 base and J 10 bases, leaving 13 bases between the germline ends. Per germline, CDR1 MNHNS and CDR2 SASEGT. Here the CDR3 reads CASSEVRVPRAFF. CDR3 DNA sequence: TGTGCCAGCAGTGAAGTAAGGGTCCCCAGAGCTTTCTTT.

This clonotype came up a few times. The J gene is TRBJ2-5, the V gene TRBV29-1; 11 bases are shared with TRBD2. The CDR3 sequence is 17 residues long. The ends lost 1 base at V and 1 base at J; junction bases unmatched: 8. Germline V gene lookup returns CDR1 SQVTM and CDR2 ANQGSEA. CDR3 amino acids: CSVEGSGGALVQETQYF. Written as DNA, the CDR3 is TGCAGCGTTGAAGGTAGCGGGGGGGCCCTAGTCCAAGAGACCCAGTACTTC.

The V call is TRBV11-2, the J call TRBJ2-5, with 13 positions matching TRBD2. Trimming cost V 7 bases and J 5 bases; bases outside gene matches: 13. The CDR3 is 17 amino acids. CDR1 and CDR2 from the germline V gene are SGHAT and FQNNGV. The CDR3 is CASNTMTSGRREETQYF. CDR3 DNA: TGTGCCAGCAACACTATGACTAGCGGGAGGAGGGAGGAGACCCAGTACTTC. The variable domain in full, completed from reference TRBV11-2 and TRBJ2-5, reads EAGVAQSPRYKIIEKRQSVAFWCNPISGHATLYWYQQILGQGPKLLIQFQNNGVVDDSQLPKDRFSAERLKGVDSTLKIQPAKLEDSAVYLCASNTMTSGRREETQYFGPGTRLLVL.

CDR3 sequence (DNA): TGTGCTAGTGGCCCACAGGGAATCCGGGGCTATGGCTACACCTTC. Its protein is CASGPQGIRGYGYTF. J is TRBJ1-2 and V is TRBV12-5, with TRBD1 as a possible D gene (6 bases). Germline lookup yields CDR1 LGHNT and CDR2 FRNRAP. V dropped 6 bases and J dropped 4 bases, with 18 bases sitting between them. The CDR3 is made up of 15 amino acids. The full variable domain, completed using reference TRBV12-5 and TRBJ1-2, is DARVTQTPRHKVTEMGQEVTMRCQPILGHNTVFWYRQTMMQGLELLAYFRNRAPLDDSGMPKDRFSAEMPDATLATLKIQPSEPRDSAVYFCASGPQGIRGYGYTFGSGTRLTVV.

This clonotype was observed a few times. V and J are TRBV6-5 and TRBJ1-1; D is undetermined. This CDR3 is built from 14 residues. Germline CDR1 reads MNHEY; CDR2 reads SVGAGI. Trimming took off 4 bases at V and 4 bases at J, with 13 bases between the two ends. The CDR3 coding sequence is TGTGCCAGCAGTTTCCGAGAGTCGGCCACTGAAGCTTTCTTT. Amino acids: CASSFRESATEAFF.

This clonotype was observed at least ten times. This chain uses TRBV29-1 with TRBJ2-7, with 9 bases lining up with TRBD1. The CDR3 covers 12 residues. V was clipped by 4 bases and J by 6 bases; unmatched bases: 4. Germline V gives CDR1 SQVTM, CDR2 ANQGSEA. CDR3 loop: CSVGDRVLEQYF. CDR3 sequence (DNA): TGCAGCGTTGGGGACAGGGTACTCGAGCAGTACTTC.

This clonotype appeared a few times. This chain joins TRBV9 and TRBJ2-4, with 9 bases aligning to TRBD1. CDR1 and CDR2 from the germline V gene are SGDLS and YYNGEE. Trimming removed 2 bases from V and 8 bases from J; junction bases left unmatched: 11. The CDR3 contains 16 residues. Here the CDR3 DNA reads TGTGCCAGCAGCGTGGGCGGGGGACAGGGTCGGGACATTCAGTACTTC. Its protein product is CASSVGGGQGRDIQYF. Full variable domain (missing parts from reference TRBV9 and TRBJ2-4): DSGVTQTPKHLITATGQRVTLRCSPRSGDLSVYWYQQSLDQGLQFLIQYYNGEERAKGNILERFSAQQFPDLHSELNLSSLELGDSALYFCASSVGGGQGRDIQYFGAGTRLSVL.

The chain employs TRBV11-2 and TRBJ2-1, with 7 nucleotides matching TRBD2. The V segment lost 5 bases and the J segment 9 bases; nucleotides outside the gene matches: 13. Germline V CDR1 and CDR2: SGHAT, FQNNGV. CDR3 size: 15 residues. The CDR3 sequence: CASSDPGRRGGEQFF. The CDR3 DNA sequence: TGTGCCAGCAGCGATCCGGGACGACGCGGGGGTGAGCAGTTCTTC.

This clonotype was observed a handful of times. This sequence joins TRBV20-1 and TRBJ1-2; TRBD1 aligns across 7 bases. The CDR3 is 13 amino acids. Germline V CDR1 and CDR2: DFQATT, SNEGSKA (reference sequence). V was pared by 8 bases and J by 1 base, with 7 bases of the junction left unmatched. The CDR3 DNA is TGCAGTCTGAAGGGGGCGTTTAACTATGGCTACACCTTC. Its translation: CSLKGAFNYGYTF.